The clone carrying this T cell receptor (beta chain) has ten or more counts. In TCRdb, the 5' RACE reads were re-called with MiXCR into one record per CDR3 protein. The sample carries 85,000 to 130,000 distinct CDR3 sequences, over 8.5% recorded once. Trimming cost V 5 bases and J 2 bases, with 3 bases left between them. The CDR3 sequence is 11 residues long. Germline values: CDR1 SEHNR, CDR2 FQNEAQ (reference sequence). The source of the sample is a study of T-cell memory formation after mild COVID-19. This sequence was found in a man between 18 and 35 years old who had mild COVID-19 (a few samples of this study predate the infection). Cell type and time point are not known. The sample was PBMCs or a T cell subset sorted from them (not recorded which). V gene TRBV7-9 combines with J gene TRBJ2-5; D not resolved. The CDR3, as DNA: TGTGCCAGCAGCAGACAAGAGACCCAGTACTTC. Translated, it gives CASSRQETQYF.